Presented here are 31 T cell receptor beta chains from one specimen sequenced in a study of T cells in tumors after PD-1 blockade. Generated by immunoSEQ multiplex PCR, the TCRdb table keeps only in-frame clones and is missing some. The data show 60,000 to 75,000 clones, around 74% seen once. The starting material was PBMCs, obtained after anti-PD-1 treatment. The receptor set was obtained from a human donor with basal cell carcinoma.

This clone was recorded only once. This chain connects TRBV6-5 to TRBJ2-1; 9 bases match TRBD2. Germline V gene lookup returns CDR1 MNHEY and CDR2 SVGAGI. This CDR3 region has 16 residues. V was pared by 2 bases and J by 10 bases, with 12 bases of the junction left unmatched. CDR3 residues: CASSYTLAGGRGEQFF. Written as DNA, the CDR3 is TGTGCCAGCAGTTACACTCTGGCGGGGGGGCGGGGCGAGCAGTTCTTC.

The CDR3 nucleotides read TGTGCCAGCAGTACAGGAGTCACTGAAGCTTTCTTT. Amino acid sequence: CASSTGVTEAFF. The rearrangement joins TRBV6-6 to TRBJ1-1; D is possibly TRBD1 (5 bases). The CDR3 extends over 12 amino acids. V was shortened by 5 bases and J by 4 bases, with 8 bases between the two germline ends. The germline CDR1 and CDR2 sequences are MNHNY and SVGAGI (reference sequence).

The CDR3, as DNA: TGTGCCAGCAGCTTAAGGTCAGATACGCAGTATTTT. As protein: CASSLRSDTQYF. This sequence joins TRBV11-3 and TRBJ2-3; D is unclear. Germline V gene data show CDR1 as SGHNT and CDR2 as YENEEA. The CDR3 consists of 12 residues. Trimming took off 2 bases at V and 4 bases at J, with 4 bases between the two ends.

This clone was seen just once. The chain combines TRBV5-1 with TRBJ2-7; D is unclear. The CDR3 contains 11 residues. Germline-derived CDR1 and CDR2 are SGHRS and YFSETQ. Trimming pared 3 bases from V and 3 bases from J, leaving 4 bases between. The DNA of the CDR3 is TGCGCCAGCAGCTCAGACTACGAGCAGTACTTC. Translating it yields CASSSDYEQYF.

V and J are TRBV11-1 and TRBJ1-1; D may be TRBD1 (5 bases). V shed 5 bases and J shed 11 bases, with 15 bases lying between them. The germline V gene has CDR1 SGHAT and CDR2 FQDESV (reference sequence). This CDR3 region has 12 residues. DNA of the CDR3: TGTGCCAGCAGCACCCCAGGAGGGGCCGCTTTCTTT. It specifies CASSTPGGAAFF.

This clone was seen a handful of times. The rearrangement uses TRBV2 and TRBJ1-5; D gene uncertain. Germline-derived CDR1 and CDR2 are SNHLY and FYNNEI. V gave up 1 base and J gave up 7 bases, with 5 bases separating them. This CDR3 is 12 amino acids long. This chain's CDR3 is CASSEGVQPQHF. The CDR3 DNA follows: TGTGCCAGCAGTGAAGGGGTCCAGCCCCAGCATTTT. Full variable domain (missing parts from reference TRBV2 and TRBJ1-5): EPEVTQTPSHQVTQMGQEVILRCVPISNHLYFYWYRQILGQKVEFLVSFYNNEISEKSEIFDDQFSVERPDGSNFTLKIRSTKLEDSAMYFCASSEGVQPQHFGDGTRLSIL.

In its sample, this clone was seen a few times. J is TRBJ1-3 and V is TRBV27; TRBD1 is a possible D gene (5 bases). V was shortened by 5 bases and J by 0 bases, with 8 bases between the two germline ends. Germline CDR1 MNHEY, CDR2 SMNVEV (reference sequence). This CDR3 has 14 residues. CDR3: CASSPGFSGNTIYF. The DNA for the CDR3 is TGTGCCAGCAGTCCAGGGTTCTCTGGAAACACCATATATTTT.

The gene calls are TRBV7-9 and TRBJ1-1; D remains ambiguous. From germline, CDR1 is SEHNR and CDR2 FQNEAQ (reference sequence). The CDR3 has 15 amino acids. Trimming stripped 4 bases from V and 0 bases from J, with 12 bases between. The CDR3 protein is CASSSPLTVNTEAFF. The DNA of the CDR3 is TGTGCCAGCAGCTCGCCCCTGACGGTGAACACTGAAGCTTTCTTT. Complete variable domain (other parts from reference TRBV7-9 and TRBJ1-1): DTGVSQNPRHKITKRGQNVTFRCDPISEHNRLYWYRQTLGQGPEFLTYFQNEAQLEKSRLLSDRFSAERPKGSFSTLEIQRTEQGDSAMYLCASSSPLTVNTEAFFGQGTRLTVV.

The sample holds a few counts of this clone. The CDR3 is CASSLSGVRNTIYF. The CDR3 nucleotides are TGCGCCAGCAGCTTGTCAGGGGTGAGAAACACCATATATTTT. The chain recombines TRBV5-1 with TRBJ1-3, with D maybe TRBD1 (6 bases). The CDR3 covers 14 residues. The germline V and J ends were trimmed by 1 base and 5 bases, with 10 bases remaining between them. From germline, CDR1 is SGHRS and CDR2 YFSETQ. Full variable domain (outside the CDR3, taken from reference TRBV5-1 and TRBJ1-3): KAGVTQTPRYLIKTRGQQVTLSCSPISGHRSVSWYQQTPGQGLQFLFEYFSETQRNKGNFPGRFSGRQFSNSRSEMNVSTLELGDSALYLCASSLSGVRNTIYFGEGSWLTVV.

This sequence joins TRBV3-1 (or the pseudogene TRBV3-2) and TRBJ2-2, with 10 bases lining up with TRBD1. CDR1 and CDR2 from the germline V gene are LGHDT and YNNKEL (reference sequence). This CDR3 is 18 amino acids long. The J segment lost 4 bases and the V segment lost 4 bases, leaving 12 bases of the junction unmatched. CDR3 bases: TGTGCCAGCAGCCTGGGACAGGGGAATTTGCTCCGCACCGGGGAGCTGTTTTTT. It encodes CASSLGQGNLLRTGELFF.

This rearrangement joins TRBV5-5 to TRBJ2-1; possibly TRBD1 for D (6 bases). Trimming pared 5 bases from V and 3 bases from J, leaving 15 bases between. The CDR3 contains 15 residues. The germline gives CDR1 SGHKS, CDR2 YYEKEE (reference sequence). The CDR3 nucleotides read TGTGCCAGCAGTAAACAGGGAACGGGCTACAATGAGCAGTTCTTC. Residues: CASSKQGTGYNEQFF. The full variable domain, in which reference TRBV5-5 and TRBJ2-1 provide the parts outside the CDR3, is DAGVTQSPTHLIKTRGQQVTLRCSPISGHKSVSWYQQVLGQGPQFIFQYYEKEERGRGNFPDRFSARQFPNYSSELNVNALLLGDSALYLCASSKQGTGYNEQFFGPGTRLTVL.

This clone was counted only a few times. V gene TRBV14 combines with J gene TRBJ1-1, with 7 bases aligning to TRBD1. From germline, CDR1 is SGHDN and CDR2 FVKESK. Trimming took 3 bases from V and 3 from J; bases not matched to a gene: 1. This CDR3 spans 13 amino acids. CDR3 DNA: TGTGCCAGCAGCCACGACAGGGACACTGAAGCTTTCTTT. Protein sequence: CASSHDRDTEAFF.

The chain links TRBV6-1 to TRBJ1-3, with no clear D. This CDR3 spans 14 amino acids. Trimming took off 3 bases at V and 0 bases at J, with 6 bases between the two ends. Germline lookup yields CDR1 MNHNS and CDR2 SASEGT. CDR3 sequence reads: CASSDWFSGNTIYF. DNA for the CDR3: TGTGCCAGCAGTGATTGGTTCTCTGGAAACACCATATATTTT.

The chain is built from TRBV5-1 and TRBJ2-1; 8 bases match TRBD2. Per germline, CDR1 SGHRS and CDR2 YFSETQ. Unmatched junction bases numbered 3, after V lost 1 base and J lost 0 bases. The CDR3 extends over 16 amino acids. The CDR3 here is CASSLKAGASYNEQFF. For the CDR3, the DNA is TGCGCCAGCAGCTTGAAAGCGGGGGCCTCCTACAATGAGCAGTTCTTC.

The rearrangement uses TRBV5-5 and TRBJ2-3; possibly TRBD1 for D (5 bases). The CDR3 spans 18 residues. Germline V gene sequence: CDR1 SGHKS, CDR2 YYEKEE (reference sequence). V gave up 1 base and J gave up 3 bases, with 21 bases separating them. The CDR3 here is CASSLSPPGQFKTDTQYF. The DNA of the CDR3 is TGTGCCAGCAGCTTGTCGCCGCCAGGACAATTCAAGACAGATACGCAGTATTTT.

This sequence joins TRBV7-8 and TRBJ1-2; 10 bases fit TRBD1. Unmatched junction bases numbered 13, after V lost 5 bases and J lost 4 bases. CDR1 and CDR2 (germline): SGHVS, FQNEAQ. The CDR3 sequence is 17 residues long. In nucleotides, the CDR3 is TGTGCCAGCAGCCAAGGGACAGGGGCTTTTTATGGCTATGGCTACACCTTC. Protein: CASSQGTGAFYGYGYTF.

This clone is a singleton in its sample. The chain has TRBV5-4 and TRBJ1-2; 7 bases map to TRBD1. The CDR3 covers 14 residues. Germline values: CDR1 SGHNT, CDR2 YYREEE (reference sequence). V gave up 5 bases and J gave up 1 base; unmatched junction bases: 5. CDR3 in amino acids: CASSEGGDNYGYTF. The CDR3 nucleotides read TGTGCCAGCAGTGAAGGGGGCGATAACTATGGCTACACCTTC. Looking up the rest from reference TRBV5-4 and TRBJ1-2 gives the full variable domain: ETGVTQSPTHLIKTRGQQVTLRCSSQSGHNTVSWYQQALGQGPQFIFQYYREEENGRGNFPPRFSGLQFPNYSSELNVNALELDDSALYLCASSEGGDNYGYTFGSGTRLTVV.

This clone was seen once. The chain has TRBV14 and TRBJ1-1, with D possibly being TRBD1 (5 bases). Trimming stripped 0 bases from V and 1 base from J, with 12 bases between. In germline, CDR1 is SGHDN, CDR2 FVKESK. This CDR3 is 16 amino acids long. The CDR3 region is CASSQDRGGWNTEAFF. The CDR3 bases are TGTGCCAGCAGCCAAGATCGGGGCGGCTGGAACACTGAAGCTTTCTTT.

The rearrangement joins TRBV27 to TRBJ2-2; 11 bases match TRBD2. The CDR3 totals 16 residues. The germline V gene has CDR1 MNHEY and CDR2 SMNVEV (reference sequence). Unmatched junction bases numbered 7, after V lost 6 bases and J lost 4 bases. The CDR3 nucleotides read TGTGCCAGCAGCAACCGACTAGCGGGGCGCACCGGGGAGCTGTTTTTT. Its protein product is CASSNRLAGRTGELFF.

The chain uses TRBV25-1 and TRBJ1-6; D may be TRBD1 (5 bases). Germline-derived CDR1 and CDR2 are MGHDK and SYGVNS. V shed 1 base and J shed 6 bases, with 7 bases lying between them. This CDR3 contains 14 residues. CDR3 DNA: TGTGCCAGCAGTGAATGGGGGGGTAATTCACCCCTCCACTTT. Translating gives CASSEWGGNSPLHF.

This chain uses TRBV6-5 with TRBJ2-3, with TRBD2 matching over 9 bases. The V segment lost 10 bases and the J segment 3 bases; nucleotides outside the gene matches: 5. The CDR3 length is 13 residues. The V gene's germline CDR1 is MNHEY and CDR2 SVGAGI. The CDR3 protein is CATQAGGTDTQYF. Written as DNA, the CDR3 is TGTGCCACCCAAGCGGGGGGAACAGATACGCAGTATTTT.

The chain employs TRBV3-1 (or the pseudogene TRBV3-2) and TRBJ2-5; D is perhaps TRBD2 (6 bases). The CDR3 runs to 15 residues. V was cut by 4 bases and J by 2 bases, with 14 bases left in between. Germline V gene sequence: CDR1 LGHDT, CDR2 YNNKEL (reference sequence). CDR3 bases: TGTGCCAGCAGCCTTTCAGGACTACAACAAGAGACCCAGTACTTC. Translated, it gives CASSLSGLQQETQYF.

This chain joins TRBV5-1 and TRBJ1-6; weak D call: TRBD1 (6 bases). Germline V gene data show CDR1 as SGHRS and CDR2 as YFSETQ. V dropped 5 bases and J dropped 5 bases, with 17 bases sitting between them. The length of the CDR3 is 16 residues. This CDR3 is CASRPTGILNNSPLHF. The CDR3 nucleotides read TGCGCCAGCAGGCCAACAGGGATACTGAATAATTCACCCCTCCACTTT.

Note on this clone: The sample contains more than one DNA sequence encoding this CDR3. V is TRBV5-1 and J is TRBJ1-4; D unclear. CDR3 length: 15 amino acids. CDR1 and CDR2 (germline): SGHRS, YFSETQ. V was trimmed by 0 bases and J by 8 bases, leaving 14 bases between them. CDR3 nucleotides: TGCGCCAGCAGCTTGGATGATCCCGCAGGCGAAAAACTGTTTTTT. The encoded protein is CASSLDDPAGEKLFF.

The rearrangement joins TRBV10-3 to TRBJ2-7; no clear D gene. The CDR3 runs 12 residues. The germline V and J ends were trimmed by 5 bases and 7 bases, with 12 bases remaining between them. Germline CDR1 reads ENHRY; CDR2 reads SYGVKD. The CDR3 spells CAISSTHQEQYF. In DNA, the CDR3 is TGTGCCATCAGTTCCACGCACCAGGAGCAGTACTTC.

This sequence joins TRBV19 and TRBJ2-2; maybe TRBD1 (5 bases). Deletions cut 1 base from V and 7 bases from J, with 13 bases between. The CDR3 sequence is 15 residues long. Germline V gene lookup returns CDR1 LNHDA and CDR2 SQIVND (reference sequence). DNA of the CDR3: TGTGCCAGTAGTATAGTGCCAGGGTGGAGCGGGGAGCTGTTTTTT. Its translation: CASSIVPGWSGELFF.

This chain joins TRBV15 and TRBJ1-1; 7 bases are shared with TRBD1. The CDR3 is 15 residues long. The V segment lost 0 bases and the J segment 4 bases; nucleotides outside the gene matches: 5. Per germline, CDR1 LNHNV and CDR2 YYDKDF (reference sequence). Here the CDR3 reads CATSRDRGQSTEAFF. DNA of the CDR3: TGTGCCACCAGCAGAGATAGGGGACAGAGCACTGAAGCTTTCTTT.

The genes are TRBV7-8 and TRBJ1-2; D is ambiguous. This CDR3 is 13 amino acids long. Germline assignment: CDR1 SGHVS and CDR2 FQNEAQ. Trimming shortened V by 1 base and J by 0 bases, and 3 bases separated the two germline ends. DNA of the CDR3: TGTGCCAGCAGCTTAGTAGCTAACTATGGCTACACCTTC. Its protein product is CASSLVANYGYTF.

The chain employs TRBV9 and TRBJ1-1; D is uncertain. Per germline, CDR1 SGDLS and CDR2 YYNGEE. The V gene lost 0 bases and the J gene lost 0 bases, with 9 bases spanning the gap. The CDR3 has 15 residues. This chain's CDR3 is CASSVVSNLNTEAFF. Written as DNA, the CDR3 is TGTGCCAGCAGCGTAGTTTCAAACTTGAACACTGAAGCTTTCTTT.

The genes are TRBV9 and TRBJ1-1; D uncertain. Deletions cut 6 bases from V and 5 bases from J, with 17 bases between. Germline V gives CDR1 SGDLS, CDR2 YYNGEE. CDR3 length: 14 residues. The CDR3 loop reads CASTKRAETTEAFF. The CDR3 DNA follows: TGTGCCAGCACAAAGAGGGCGGAAACTACTGAAGCTTTCTTT.

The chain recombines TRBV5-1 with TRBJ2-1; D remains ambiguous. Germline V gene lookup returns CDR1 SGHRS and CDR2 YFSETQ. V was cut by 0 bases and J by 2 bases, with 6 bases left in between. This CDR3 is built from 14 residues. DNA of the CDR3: TGCGCCAGCAGCTTGGGTCCAGCCTACAATGAGCAGTTCTTC. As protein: CASSLGPAYNEQFF.